The rows below give T cell receptor beta chains drawn from one sample of a study of blood T cell repertoires in COVID-19. Sequenced by immunoSEQ multiplex PCR; TCRdb stores in-frame clones only, minus some. The profile covers 200,000 to 300,000 clones, with about 83% appearing a single time and under 4.5% taken by the ten largest. Specimen: peripheral blood. The receptors shown here come from a man aged 50 or older with acute or convalescent COVID-19. Both conserved end residues are part of each CDR3. The D gene is left open where the match is weak. Size values are once, few and many counts, or a class for expanded clones, and some rows have none.

V,D,size,J,DNA,CDR3
TRBV4-1,-,-,TRBJ2-1,TGCGCCAGCAGCCAAGTCCTCAGGACGGCAGCGGCGGATGAGCAGTTCTTC,CASSQVLRTAAADEQFF
TRBV18,-,-,TRBJ1-1,TGTGCAAGCTCACTACAGAACACTGAAGCTTTCTTT,CASSLQNTEAFF
TRBV6-5,TRBD1,few,TRBJ2-2,TGTGCCAGCAGTCCGCAACAGGGGTCCGGGGAGCTGTTTTTT,CASSPQQGSGELFF
TRBV5-1,-,-,TRBJ1-5,TGCGCCAGCAGCTTTGGAGACGGAAATCAGCCCCAGCATTTT,CASSFGDGNQPQHF
TRBV5-4,-,-,TRBJ1-3,TGTGCCAGCAGCTTAGGAGGACCGAGCTCTGGAAACACCATATATTTT,CASSLGGPSSGNTIYF
TRBV6-1,-,-,TRBJ1-5,TGTGCCAGCAGTGAACTCGTGGCAGGTTATCAGCCCCAGCATTTT,CASSELVAGYQPQHF
TRBV18,-,once,TRBJ2-7,TGTGCCAGCTCACACCCGAGCGGCTACGAGCAGTACTTC,CASSHPSGYEQYF
TRBV9,-,-,TRBJ2-1,TGTGCCAGCAGCGTATCAGGGTCCGGAGTTCATGAGCAGTTCTTC,CASSVSGSGVHEQFF
TRBV28,TRBD1,-,TRBJ1-2,TGTGCCAGCAGTAATAACAGGGGGCGCGGCTACACCTTC,CASSNNRGRGYTF
TRBV30,-,-,TRBJ2-7,TGTGCCTGGGCGGACAGCTACGAGCAGTACTTC,CAWADSYEQYF
TRBV10-2,TRBD1,-,TRBJ2-3,TGCGCCAGCCGGACCGGGGGACTTGGACAGGGGGGTGCCACAGATACGCAGTATTTT,CASRTGGLGQGGATDTQYF
TRBV19,-,-,TRBJ1-5,TGTGCCAGTAGTATAGAGAAACAGGGAAAATCGGCAGCCCAGCATTTT,CASSIEKQGKSAAQHF
TRBV7-2,-,few,TRBJ1-1,TGTGCCAGCAGTATGAACACTGAAGCTTTCTTT,CASSMNTEAFF
TRBV6-6,-,-,TRBJ2-7,TGTGCCAGCAGTTACCCCGTTGAGATAGCGGACTACGAGCAGTACTTC,CASSYPVEIADYEQYF
TRBV7-3,TRBD2,-,TRBJ2-2,TGTGCCAGCAGCCCGAGGACTAGCGGGATAACCGGGGAGCTGTTTTTT,CASSPRTSGITGELFF
TRBV19,-,once,TRBJ2-3,TGTGCCAGTACCCCGTCCCTCCTGGGGCCCACAGATACGCAGTATTTT,CASTPSLLGPTDTQYF
TRBV4-1,-,-,TRBJ1-5,TGCGCCAGCGCCAGAGACGGGGGTTATCAGCCCCAGCATTTT,CASARDGGYQPQHF
TRBV7-9,-,-,TRBJ2-3,TGTGCTGGTGGTCGGGCGGGGCCGAGCACAGATACGCAGTATTTT,CAGGRAGPSTDTQYF
TRBV11-2,TRBD2,once,TRBJ2-1,TGTGCCAGCAGCGTTGGGACTAGTGTTCATGAGCAGTTCTTC,CASSVGTSVHEQFF
TRBV5-1,TRBD2,-,TRBJ2-3,TGCGCCAGCAGCCATGACCTAGCGGGAGTCTCAGATACGCAGTATTTT,CASSHDLAGVSDTQYF
TRBV28,TRBD1,-,TRBJ1-5,TGTGCCAGCAGTTCACCCGGGACAGAGCATTTT,CASSSPGTEHF
TRBV11-3,TRBD2,-,TRBJ2-7,TGTGCCAGCAGCTTATTAGCGGGAAGGGCCTACGAGCAGTACTTC,CASSLLAGRAYEQYF
TRBV10-3,-,-,TRBJ2-3,TGTGCCATCAGTGAGAGGGAGCGCGATAGCACAGATACGCAGTATTTT,CAISERERDSTDTQYF
TRBV30,-,-,TRBJ2-7,TGTGCCTCCGGGACTGCGAGACCCTACGAGCAGTACTTC,CASGTARPYEQYF
TRBV19,-,-,TRBJ1-6,TGTGCCAGTAGCTCGACAGGCAATATTGGTTCACCCCTCCACTTT,CASSSTGNIGSPLHF
TRBV11-2,-,-,TRBJ1-1,TGTGCCAGCGAGCTCCCCAACAGGCCCAACACTGAAGCTTTCTTT,CASELPNRPNTEAFF
TRBV5-1,TRBD2,-,TRBJ2-1,TGCGCCAGCAGCTTCCGGACTAGCGGCAATGAGCAGTTCTTC,CASSFRTSGNEQFF
TRBV28,-,few,TRBJ1-2,TGTGCCAGCAGTTTTTCCCCGGCAGCCGGGGCTAACTATGGCTACACCTTC,CASSFSPAAGANYGYTF